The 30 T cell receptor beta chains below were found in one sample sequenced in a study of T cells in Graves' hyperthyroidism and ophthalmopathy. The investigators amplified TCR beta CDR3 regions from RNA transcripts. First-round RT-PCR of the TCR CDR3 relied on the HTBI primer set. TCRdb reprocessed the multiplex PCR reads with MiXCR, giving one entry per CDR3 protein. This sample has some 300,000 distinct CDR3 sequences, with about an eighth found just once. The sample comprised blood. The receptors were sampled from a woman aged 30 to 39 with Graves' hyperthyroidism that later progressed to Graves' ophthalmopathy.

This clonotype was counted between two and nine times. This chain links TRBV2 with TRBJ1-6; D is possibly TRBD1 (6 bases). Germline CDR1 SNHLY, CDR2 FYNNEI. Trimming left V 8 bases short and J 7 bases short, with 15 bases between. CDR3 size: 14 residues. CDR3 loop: CASGEEGTNSPLHF. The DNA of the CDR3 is TGTGCCAGCGGAGAGGAGGGGACAAATTCACCCCTCCACTTT.

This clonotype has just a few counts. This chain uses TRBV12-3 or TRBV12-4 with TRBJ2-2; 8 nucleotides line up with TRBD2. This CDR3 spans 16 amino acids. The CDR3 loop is CASVGWAGGGTGELFF. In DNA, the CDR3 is TGTGCAAGCGTTGGGTGGGCCGGGGGGGGGACCGGGGAGCTGTTTTTT.

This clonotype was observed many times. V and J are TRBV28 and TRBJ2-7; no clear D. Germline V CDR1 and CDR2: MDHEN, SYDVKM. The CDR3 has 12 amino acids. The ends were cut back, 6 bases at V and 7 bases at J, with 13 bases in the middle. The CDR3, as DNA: TGTGCCAGCAGCCTCTATCGAAGGGAGCAGTACTTC. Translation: CASSLYRREQYF. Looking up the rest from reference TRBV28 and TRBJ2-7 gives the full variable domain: DVKVTQSSRYLVKRTGEKVFLECVQDMDHENMFWYRQDPGLGLRLIYFSYDVKMKEKGDIPEGYSVSREKKERFSLILESASTNQTSMYLCASSLYRREQYFGPGTRLTVT.

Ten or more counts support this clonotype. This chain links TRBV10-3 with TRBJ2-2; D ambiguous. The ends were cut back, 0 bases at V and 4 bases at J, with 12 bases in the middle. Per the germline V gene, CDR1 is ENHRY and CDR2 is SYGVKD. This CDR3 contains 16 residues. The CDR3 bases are TGTGCCATCAGTGAGTCCCGGGCAGGTTTCACCGGGGAGCTGTTTTTT. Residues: CAISESRAGFTGELFF.

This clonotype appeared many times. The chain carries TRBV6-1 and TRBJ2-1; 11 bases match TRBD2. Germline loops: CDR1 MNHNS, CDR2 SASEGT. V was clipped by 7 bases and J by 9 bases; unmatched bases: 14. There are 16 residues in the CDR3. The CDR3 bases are TGTGCCAGCACCCAGAAAGGGCTAGCGGGAGGAACTGAGCAGTTCTTC. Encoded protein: CASTQKGLAGGTEQFF.

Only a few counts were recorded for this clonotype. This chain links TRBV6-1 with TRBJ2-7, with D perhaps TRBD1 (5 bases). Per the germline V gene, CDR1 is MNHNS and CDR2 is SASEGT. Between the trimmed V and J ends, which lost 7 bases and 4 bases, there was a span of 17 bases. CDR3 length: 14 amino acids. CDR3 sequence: CASTSTGDYYEQYF. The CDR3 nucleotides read TGTGCCAGCACCTCCACAGGAGATTATTACGAGCAGTACTTC.

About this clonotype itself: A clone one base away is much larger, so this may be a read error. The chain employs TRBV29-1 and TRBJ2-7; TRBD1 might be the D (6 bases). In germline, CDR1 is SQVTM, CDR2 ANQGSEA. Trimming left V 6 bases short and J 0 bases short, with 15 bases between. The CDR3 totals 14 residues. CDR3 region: CSVTSNRASYEQYF. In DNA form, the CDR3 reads TGCAGCGTAACCTCTAACAGGGCCTCCTACGAGCAGTACTTC.

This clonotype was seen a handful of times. CDR3 bases: TGTGCCAGCAGTCCTTCGGGACAGACGAAGTCACCCCTCCACTTT. This translates into CASSPSGQTKSPLHF. This chain links TRBV6-2 or TRBV6-3 with TRBJ1-6, with TRBD1 matching over 7 bases. V lost 5 bases to trimming and J lost 10 bases; unmatched junction nucleotides: 11. There are 15 residues in the CDR3. CDR1 MNHEY and CDR2 SVGEGT come from the germline V gene.

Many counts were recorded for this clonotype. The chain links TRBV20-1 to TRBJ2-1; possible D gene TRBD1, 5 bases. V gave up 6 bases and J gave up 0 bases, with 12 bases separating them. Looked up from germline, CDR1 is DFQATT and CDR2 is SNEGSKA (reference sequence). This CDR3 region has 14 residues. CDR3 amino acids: CSARDSYSYNEQFF. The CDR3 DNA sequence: TGCAGTGCCCGTGACAGTTACTCCTACAATGAGCAGTTCTTC.

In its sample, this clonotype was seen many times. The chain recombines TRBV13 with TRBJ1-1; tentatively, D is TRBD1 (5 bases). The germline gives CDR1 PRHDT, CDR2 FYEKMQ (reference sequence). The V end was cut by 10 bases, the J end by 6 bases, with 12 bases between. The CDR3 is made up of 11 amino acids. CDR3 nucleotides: TGTGCCAACTCGACGGGGCCTGAAGCTTTCTTT. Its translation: CANSTGPEAFF.

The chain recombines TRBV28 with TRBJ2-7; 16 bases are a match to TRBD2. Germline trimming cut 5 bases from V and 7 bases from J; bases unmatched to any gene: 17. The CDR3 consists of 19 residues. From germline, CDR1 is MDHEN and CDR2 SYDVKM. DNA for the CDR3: TGTGCCAGCAGTGCGACGGGACTAGCGGGAGGGGCGTCAGGATTGGAGCAGTACTTC. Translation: CASSATGLAGGASGLEQYF. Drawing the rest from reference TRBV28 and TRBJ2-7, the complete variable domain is DVKVTQSSRYLVKRTGEKVFLECVQDMDHENMFWYRQDPGLGLRLIYFSYDVKMKEKGDIPEGYSVSREKKERFSLILESASTNQTSMYLCASSATGLAGGASGLEQYFGPGTRLTVT.

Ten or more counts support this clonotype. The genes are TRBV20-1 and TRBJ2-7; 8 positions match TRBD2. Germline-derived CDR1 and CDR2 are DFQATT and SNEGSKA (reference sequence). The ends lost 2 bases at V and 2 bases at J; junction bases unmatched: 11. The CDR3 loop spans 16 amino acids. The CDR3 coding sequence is TGCAGTGCTAGATCATCAGCGGGGCGGGAGGCCTACGAGCAGTACTTC. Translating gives CSARSSAGREAYEQYF.

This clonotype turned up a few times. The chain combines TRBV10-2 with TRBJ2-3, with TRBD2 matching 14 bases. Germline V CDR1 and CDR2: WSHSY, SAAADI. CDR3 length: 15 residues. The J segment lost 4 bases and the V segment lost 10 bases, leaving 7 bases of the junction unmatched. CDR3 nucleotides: TGCGCCACCAGCCCGGGACTAGCGGGAGCAGATACGCAGTATTTT. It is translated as CATSPGLAGADTQYF.

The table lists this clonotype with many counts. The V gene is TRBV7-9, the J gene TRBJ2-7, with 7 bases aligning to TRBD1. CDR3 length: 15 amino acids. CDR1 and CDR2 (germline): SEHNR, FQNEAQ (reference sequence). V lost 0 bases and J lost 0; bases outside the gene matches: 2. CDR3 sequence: CASSLATGPSYEQYF. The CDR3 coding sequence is TGTGCCAGCAGCTTAGCGACAGGGCCCTCCTACGAGCAGTACTTC.

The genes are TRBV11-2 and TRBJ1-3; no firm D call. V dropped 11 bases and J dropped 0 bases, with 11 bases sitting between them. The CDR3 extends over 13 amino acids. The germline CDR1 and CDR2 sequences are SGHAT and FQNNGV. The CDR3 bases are TGTGCCGGCGGGAAGCTCTCTGGAAACACCATATATTTT. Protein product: CAGGKLSGNTIYF.

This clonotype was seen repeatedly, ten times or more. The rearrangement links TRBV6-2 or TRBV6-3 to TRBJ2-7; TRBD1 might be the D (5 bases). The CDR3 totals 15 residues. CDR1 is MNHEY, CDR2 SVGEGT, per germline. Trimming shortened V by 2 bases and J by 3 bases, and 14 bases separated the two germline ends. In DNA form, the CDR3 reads TGTGCCAGCAGTTACGGGGCGGCCCCGTACTACGAGCAGTACTTC. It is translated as CASSYGAAPYYEQYF.

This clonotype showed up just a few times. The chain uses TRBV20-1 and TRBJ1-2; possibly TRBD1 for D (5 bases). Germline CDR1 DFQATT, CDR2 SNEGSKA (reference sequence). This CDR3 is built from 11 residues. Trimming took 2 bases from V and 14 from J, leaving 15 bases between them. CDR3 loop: CSARTGPPTTF. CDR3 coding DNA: TGCAGTGCTAGAACAGGACCCCCTACAACCTTC.

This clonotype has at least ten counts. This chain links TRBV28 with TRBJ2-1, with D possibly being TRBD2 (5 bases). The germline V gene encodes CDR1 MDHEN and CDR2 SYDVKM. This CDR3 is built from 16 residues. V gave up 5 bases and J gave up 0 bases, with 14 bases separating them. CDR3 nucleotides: TGTGCCAGCAGTCCGGGGATGTTCCACTCCTACAATGAGCAGTTCTTC. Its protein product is CASSPGMFHSYNEQFF.

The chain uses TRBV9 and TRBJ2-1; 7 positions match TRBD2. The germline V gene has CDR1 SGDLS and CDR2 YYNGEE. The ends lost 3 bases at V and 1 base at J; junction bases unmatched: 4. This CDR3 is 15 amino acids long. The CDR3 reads CASSGGGRSYNEQFF. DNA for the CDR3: TGTGCCAGCAGCGGGGGGGGGAGGTCCTACAATGAGCAGTTCTTC.

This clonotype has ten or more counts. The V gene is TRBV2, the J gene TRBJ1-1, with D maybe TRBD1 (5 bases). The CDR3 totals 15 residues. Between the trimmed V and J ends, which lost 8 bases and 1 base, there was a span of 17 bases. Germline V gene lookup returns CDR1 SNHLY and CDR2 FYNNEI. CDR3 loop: CASVFRDDGNTEAFF. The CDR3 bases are TGTGCCAGCGTTTTCCGGGACGATGGGAACACTGAAGCTTTCTTT.

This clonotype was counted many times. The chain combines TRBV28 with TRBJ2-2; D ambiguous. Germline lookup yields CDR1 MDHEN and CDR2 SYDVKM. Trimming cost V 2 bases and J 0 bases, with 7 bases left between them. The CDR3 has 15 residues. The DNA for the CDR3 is TGTGCCAGCAGTTTAGGTATCGCGAACACCGGGGAGCTGTTTTTT. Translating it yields CASSLGIANTGELFF.

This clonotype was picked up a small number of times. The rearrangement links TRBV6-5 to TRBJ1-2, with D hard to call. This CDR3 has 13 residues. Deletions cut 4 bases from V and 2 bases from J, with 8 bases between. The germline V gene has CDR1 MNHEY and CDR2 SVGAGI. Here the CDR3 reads CASSLVQNYGYTF. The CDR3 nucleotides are TGTGCCAGCAGTTTGGTGCAGAACTATGGCTACACCTTC.

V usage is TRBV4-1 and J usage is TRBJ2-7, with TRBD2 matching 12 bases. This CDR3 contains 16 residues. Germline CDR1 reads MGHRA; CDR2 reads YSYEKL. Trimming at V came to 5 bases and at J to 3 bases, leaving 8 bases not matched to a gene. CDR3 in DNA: TGCGCCAGCAGCTCCACCCTACTAGCGGGAGGCTACGAGCAGTACTTC. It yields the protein CASSSTLLAGGYEQYF.

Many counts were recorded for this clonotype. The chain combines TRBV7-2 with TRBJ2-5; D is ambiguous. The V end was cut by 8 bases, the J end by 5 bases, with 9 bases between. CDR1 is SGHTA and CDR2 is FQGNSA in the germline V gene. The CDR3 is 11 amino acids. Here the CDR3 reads CASGDLETQYF. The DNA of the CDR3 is TGTGCCAGCGGGGATTTGGAGACCCAGTACTTC.

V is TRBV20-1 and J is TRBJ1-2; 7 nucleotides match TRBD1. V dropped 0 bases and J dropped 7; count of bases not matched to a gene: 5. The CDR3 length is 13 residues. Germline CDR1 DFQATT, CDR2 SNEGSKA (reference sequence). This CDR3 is CSARDTGVGGYTF. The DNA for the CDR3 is TGCAGTGCTAGAGATACAGGGGTAGGTGGCTACACCTTC.

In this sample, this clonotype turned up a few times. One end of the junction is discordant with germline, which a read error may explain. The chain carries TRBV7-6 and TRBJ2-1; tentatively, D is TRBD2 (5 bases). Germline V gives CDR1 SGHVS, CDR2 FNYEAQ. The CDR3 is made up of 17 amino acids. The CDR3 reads CASGLGGLAHGDNEQFF. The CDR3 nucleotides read TGTGCCAGCGGCTTAGGAGGTCTAGCCCATGGCGACAATGAGCAGTTCTTC.

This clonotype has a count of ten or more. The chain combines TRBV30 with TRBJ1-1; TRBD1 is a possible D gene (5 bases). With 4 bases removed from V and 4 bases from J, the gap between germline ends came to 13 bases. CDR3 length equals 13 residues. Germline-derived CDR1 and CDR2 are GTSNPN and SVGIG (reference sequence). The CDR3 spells CAWNLRQGTEAFF. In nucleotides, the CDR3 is TGTGCCTGGAACCTTCGGCAGGGCACTGAAGCTTTCTTT. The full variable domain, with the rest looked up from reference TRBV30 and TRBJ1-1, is SQTIHQWPATLVQPVGSPLSLECTVEGTSNPNLYWYRQAAGRGLQLLFYSVGIGQISSEVPQNLSASRPQDRQFILSSKKLLLSDSGFYLCAWNLRQGTEAFFGQGTRLTVV.

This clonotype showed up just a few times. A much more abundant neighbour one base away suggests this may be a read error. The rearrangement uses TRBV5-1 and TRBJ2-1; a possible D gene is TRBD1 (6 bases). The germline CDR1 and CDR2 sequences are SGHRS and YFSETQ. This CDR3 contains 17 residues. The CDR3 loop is CTSSLGASGLSYNEQFF. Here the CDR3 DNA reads TGCACCAGCAGCTTGGGGGCGTCGGGGCTCTCCTACAATGAGCAGTTCTTC.

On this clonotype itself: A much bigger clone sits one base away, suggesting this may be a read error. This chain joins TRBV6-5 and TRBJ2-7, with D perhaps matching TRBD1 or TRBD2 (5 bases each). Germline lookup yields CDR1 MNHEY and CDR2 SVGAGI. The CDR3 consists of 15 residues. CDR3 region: CASSYPVGTYYKQYF. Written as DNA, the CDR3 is TGTGCCAGCAGTTACCCAGTGGGGACCTACTACAAGCAGTACTTC.

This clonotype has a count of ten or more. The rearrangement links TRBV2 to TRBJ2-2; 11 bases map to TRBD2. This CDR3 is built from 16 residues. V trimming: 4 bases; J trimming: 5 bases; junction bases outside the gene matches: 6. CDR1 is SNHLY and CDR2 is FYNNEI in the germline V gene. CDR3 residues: CASSAQLAGATGELFF. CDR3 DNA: TGTGCCAGCAGTGCCCAACTAGCGGGAGCGACCGGGGAGCTGTTTTTT. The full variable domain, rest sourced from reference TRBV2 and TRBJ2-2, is EPEVTQTPSHQVTQMGQEVILRCVPISNHLYFYWYRQILGQKVEFLVSFYNNEISEKSEIFDDQFSVERPDGSNFTLKIRSTKLEDSAMYFCASSAQLAGATGELFFGEGSRLTVL.